This TCR beta chain was sequenced during a study of cytomegalovirus exposure and HLA in healthy donors. PCR used 60 Vbeta primers and 13 Jbeta primers. Only in-frame clones appear in the TCRdb table, and some are missing; sequencing was by immunoSEQ multiplex PCR. The sample consists of 95,000 to 100,000 clones, less than 9.5% of them appearing once. Worth noting for this clone: Its antigen is currently unknown.

Study outcomes and limitations: Among CMV-associated TCR beta chains, most appeared HLA-restricted in a later analysis.

This TCR came from a man aged 50-60 years in good health and CMV-seropositive. The sample taken for sequencing was PBMCs.

CDR3 residues: CASKTLDTLGGNIQYF. The CDR3 DNA reads as TGTGCCAGCAAAACACTCGACACCCTGGGAGGAAACATTCAGTACTTC. The rearrangement links TRBV6-6 to TRBJ2-4; D is perhaps TRBD2 (6 bases). Germline CDR1 and CDR2: MNHNY and SVGAGI (reference sequence). Trimming cost V 7 bases and J 6 bases, with 22 bases left between them. The CDR3 runs 16 residues.